The entry below gives a single T cell receptor beta chain sequence along with its context. The target antigen is unknown. These data are taken from a study of shared clonotypes between healthy human individuals. In the study's own analysis: ImmunoSEQ junction-only sequences lacked quality scores, so their filtering differed. Here immunoSEQ multiplex PCR was the method, and the copy in TCRdb shows in-frame clones only, minus some. V, J and clone size are taken as reported in that table, and D and trimming were inferred from the DNA itself. The sample holds roughly 1,000,000 clones, 70% to 80% seen once. There were no recent acute infections or vaccinations among the donors, who were healthy HIV-negative adults. It was into CD45RA+ naive and CD45RA-negative memory subsets that the CD4+ cells were split. The study's findings and limits: Across subsets, estimated richness was generally greater for naive than for memory populations.

This CDR3 has 12 amino acids. From germline, CDR1 is KGHSH and CDR2 LQKENI. Trimming left V 4 bases short and J 6 bases short, with 7 bases between. This chain joins TRBV18 and TRBJ2-1; D ambiguous. The sequenced material came from memory CD4+ T cells from PBMCs. The subset was: CD45RA-negative fraction. The receptor was isolated from a man between 18 and 29 years old in good health. Some clones in this sample may be carry-over from other donors' samples. The CDR3 here is CASSQVGNEQFF. CDR3 nucleotides: TGTGCCAGCTCACAGGTCGGCAATGAGCAGTTCTTC.